This T cell receptor beta chain appears in the sequencing data of a study of T-cell reconstitution after alpha-beta-depleted transplantation in children. TCRbeta library construction was performed incorporating unique molecular identifiers. Each CDR3 protein gets one entry after TCRdb re-called the PCR reads with MiXCR. There are about 230,000 distinct CDR3 sequences in the sample; 9.7% occur only once, and approximately 5% lies in the top ten. This CDR3 region has 15 residues. Germline loops: CDR1 SGHKS, CDR2 YYEKEE (reference sequence). The V gene end was trimmed by 1 base and the J gene end by 8 bases; junction bases not matched to a gene: 7. This clonotype was picked up many times.

The genes are TRBV5-5 and TRBJ2-1; 9 bases map to TRBD1. The clonotype originates from a human donor who donated a stem cell graft to a child with SCID. The sequencing used PBMCs from the stem cell graft donor, collected from the stem cell graft. CDR3 residues: CASSLPRTGADEQFF. Here the CDR3 DNA reads TGTGCCAGCAGCTTGCCGAGGACAGGGGCGGATGAGCAGTTCTTC.